Listed below are T cell receptor beta chains from one sample, sequenced in a study of beta chain features in type 1 diabetes. Measured with immunoSEQ multiplex PCR; TCRdb has only the in-frame clones, and not every one. The sample gives hundreds of thousands of clones, 14% of which show up once; more than 6.5% is in the top ten. Source material: central memory CD4+ T cells from blood. The receptor set was obtained from a man aged 30-40 years in good health. Each CDR3 is given with its conserved first and last residue.

V gene	J gene	CDR3 protein
TRBV4-3	TRBJ2-4	CASSQDHKGNIQYF
TRBV7-2	TRBJ2-3	CASSSSTDTQYF
TRBV7-2	TRBJ2-5	CASSLRPGLQETQYF
TRBV10-3	TRBJ2-5	CAISESDKETQYF
TRBV29-1	TRBJ1-2	CSVEETGMSYGYTF
TRBV4-3	TRBJ1-6	CASSQDWGRHSPLHF
TRBV25-1	TRBJ2-4	CASSESGAGKNIQYF
TRBV7-8	TRBJ1-2	CASSLDHYGYTF
TRBV27	TRBJ1-1	CASSEGGMNSEAFF
TRBV5-5	TRBJ2-1	CASSLDLGTGYEQFF
TRBV7-2	TRBJ2-1	CASSWGLAFNEQFF
TRBV7-2	TRBJ1-1	CASSRIQGITEAFF
TRBV27	TRBJ2-1	CASSPGTSQGSSYNEQFF
TRBV16	TRBJ1-2	CASSHTGQVYGYTF
TRBV7-9	TRBJ1-4	CASSPGPATNEKLFF
TRBV30	TRBJ2-5	CASQMDVPLETQYF
TRBV6-1	TRBJ2-1	CAMGTPYNEQFF
TRBV2	TRBJ1-1	CASSVGFANTEAFF
TRBV19	TRBJ1-2	CASSPGGVGGYTF
TRBV5-1	TRBJ2-1	CASSPKTLFEQFF
TRBV18	TRBJ2-2	CASSRGVHTGELFF
TRBV11-2	TRBJ2-3	CASSLQRLLTDTQYF
TRBV4-3	TRBJ2-7	CASSRPAGTGGGEQYF
TRBV7-8	TRBJ1-6	CASSSGPIKTVSPLHF